The 13 T cell receptor beta chains in this list originate from one sample, sequenced in a study of chemoradiotherapy in HPV16-positive cancers. The table came from immunoSEQ multiplex PCR; TCRdb's copy has only in-frame clones and leaves some out. The sample records about 16,000 clones, around 70% being singletons. The input for sequencing was tumor tissue, taken from a patient who underwent chemoradiotherapy. The source of these receptors is a human donor with HPV-associated anogenital cancer.

The rearrangement joins TRBV28 to TRBJ2-7; perhaps TRBD2 as D (6 bases). Germline V lookup: CDR1 MDHEN, CDR2 SYDVKM. There are 15 residues in the CDR3. The ends were cut back, 6 bases at V and 2 bases at J, with 17 bases in the middle. Written as DNA, the CDR3 is TGTGCCAGCAGATATGGGGGGACTCCAACCTACGAGCAGTACTTC. Translated, it gives CASRYGGTPTYEQYF.

The chain is built from TRBV4-2 and TRBJ1-6; 7 nucleotides match TRBD1. Germline lookup yields CDR1 LGHNA and CDR2 YNFKEQ. The CDR3 spans 18 residues. Trimming removed 4 bases from V and 6 bases from J; junction bases left unmatched: 15. The CDR3 DNA follows: TGTGCCAGCAGCCTTACCCTCCAGACAGGGATCTCTAATTCACCCCTCCACTTT. It encodes CASSLTLQTGISNSPLHF.

The chain combines TRBV19 with TRBJ2-7; D is perhaps TRBD1 (7 bases). Germline V gene lookup returns CDR1 LNHDA and CDR2 SQIVND (reference sequence). V lost 1 base to trimming and J lost 2 bases, with 12 bases between them. This CDR3 is built from 15 residues. This CDR3 is CASSIVQGGAYEQYF. The CDR3, as DNA: TGTGCCAGTAGTATAGTCCAGGGGGGTGCCTACGAGCAGTACTTC.

The chain links TRBV2 to TRBJ2-7; 10 nucleotides agree with TRBD2. The J segment lost 4 bases and the V segment lost 5 bases, leaving 5 bases of the junction unmatched. Germline CDR1 reads SNHLY; CDR2 reads FYNNEI. There are 14 residues in the CDR3. CDR3 residues: CASSPGLASYEQYF. The CDR3 DNA reads as TGTGCCAGCAGTCCGGGACTAGCGAGTTACGAGCAGTACTTC.

There are a few counts of this clone. The chain has TRBV27 and TRBJ1-5; D remains unclear. Trimming left V 2 bases short and J 4 bases short, with 6 bases between. The CDR3 is 13 amino acids. Germline-derived CDR1 and CDR2 are MNHEY and SMNVEV (reference sequence). CDR3 sequence: CASSLSSNQPQHF. CDR3 bases: TGTGCCAGCAGTTTAAGCAGTAATCAGCCCCAGCATTTT.

The chain links TRBV14 to TRBJ2-7; D perhaps matches TRBD2 (6 bases). The CDR3 extends over 13 amino acids. Germline V gives CDR1 SGHDN, CDR2 FVKESK. The V gene lost 0 bases and the J gene lost 9 bases, with 12 bases spanning the gap. CDR3 DNA sequence: TGTGCCAGCAGCCAAGATTTCGCGGGAATGCAGTACTTC. Translated: CASSQDFAGMQYF.

J is TRBJ1-2 and V is TRBV19, with unresolved D. Trimming pared 0 bases from V and 3 bases from J, leaving 5 bases between. This CDR3 contains 13 residues. CDR1 is LNHDA, CDR2 SQIVND, per germline (reference sequence). The CDR3 bases are TGTGCCAGTAGTATAGACCTAGACTATGGCTACACCTTC. Protein: CASSIDLDYGYTF.

This chain connects TRBV30 to TRBJ1-3; D is unresolved. This CDR3 has 11 residues. The V gene lost 5 bases and the J gene lost 2 bases, with 4 bases spanning the gap. CDR1 and CDR2 from the germline V gene are GTSNPN and SVGIG (reference sequence). CDR3 nucleotides: TGTGCCTGGTCGGCTGGAAACACCATATATTTT. Protein sequence: CAWSAGNTIYF.

The chain carries TRBV5-1 and TRBJ2-2, with TRBD2 identical over 9 bases. Per the germline V gene, CDR1 is SGHRS and CDR2 is YFSETQ. V gave up 3 bases and J gave up 6 bases; unmatched junction bases: 9. The CDR3 consists of 16 residues. The CDR3 is CASSSTGTSFSGELFF. The CDR3 region has the DNA TGCGCCAGCAGCTCGACCGGGACTAGCTTTTCCGGGGAGCTGTTTTTT.

The chain joins TRBV7-2 to TRBJ1-4, with a weak D call TRBD1 (5 bases). Trimming removed 2 bases at V and 7 bases at J, with 5 bases between. Germline lookup yields CDR1 SGHTA and CDR2 FQGNSA. This CDR3 comprises 12 residues. Here the CDR3 DNA reads TGTGCCAGCAGCTTACAGGGTGAAAAACTGTTTTTT. Amino acid sequence: CASSLQGEKLFF.

The V and J genes are TRBV28 and TRBJ2-3, with 12 positions matching TRBD2. Unmatched junction bases numbered 11, after V lost 3 bases and J lost 13 bases. The CDR3 is 15 residues long. Germline CDR1 reads MDHEN; CDR2 reads SYDVKM. The CDR3 reads CASSLELAGGPRKYF. CDR3 in DNA: TGTGCCAGCAGTTTGGAACTAGCGGGGGGACCAAGGAAGTATTTT.

The V gene is TRBV19, the J gene TRBJ1-2, with D perhaps matching TRBD1 (5 bases). The V end lost 5 bases, the J end lost 7 bases, and 8 bases lay between the germline ends. Germline V lookup: CDR1 LNHDA, CDR2 SQIVND (reference sequence). This CDR3 comprises 11 residues. CDR3 bases: TGTGCCAGTAGTGGGCAGGGTGGCTACACCTTC. The encoded protein is CASSGQGGYTF.

The chain joins TRBV5-1 to TRBJ2-3; 7 bases are a match to TRBD2. The junction had 12 bases not matched to a gene; V was cut back by 4 bases and J by 4 bases. This CDR3 is 16 amino acids long. Germline V gene data show CDR1 as SGHRS and CDR2 as YFSETQ. Here the CDR3 reads CASSQTTRGGPDTQYF. DNA for the CDR3: TGCGCCAGCAGCCAGACGACTAGGGGAGGGCCAGATACGCAGTATTTT.